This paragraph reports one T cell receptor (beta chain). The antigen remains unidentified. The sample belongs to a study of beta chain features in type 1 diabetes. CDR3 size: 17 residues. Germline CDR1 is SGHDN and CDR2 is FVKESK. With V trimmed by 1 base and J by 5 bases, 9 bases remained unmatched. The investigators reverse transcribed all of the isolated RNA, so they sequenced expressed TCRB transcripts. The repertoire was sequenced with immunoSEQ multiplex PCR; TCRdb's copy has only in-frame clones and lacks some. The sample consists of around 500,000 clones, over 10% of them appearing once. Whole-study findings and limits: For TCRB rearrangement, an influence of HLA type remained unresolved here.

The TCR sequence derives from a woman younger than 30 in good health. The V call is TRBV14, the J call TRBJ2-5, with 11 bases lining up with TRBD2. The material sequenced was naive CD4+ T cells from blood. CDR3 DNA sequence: TGTGCCAGCAGCCAAGGACTCGGACTAGCGGGTGGTGAGACCCAGTACTTC. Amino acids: CASSQGLGLAGGETQYF.